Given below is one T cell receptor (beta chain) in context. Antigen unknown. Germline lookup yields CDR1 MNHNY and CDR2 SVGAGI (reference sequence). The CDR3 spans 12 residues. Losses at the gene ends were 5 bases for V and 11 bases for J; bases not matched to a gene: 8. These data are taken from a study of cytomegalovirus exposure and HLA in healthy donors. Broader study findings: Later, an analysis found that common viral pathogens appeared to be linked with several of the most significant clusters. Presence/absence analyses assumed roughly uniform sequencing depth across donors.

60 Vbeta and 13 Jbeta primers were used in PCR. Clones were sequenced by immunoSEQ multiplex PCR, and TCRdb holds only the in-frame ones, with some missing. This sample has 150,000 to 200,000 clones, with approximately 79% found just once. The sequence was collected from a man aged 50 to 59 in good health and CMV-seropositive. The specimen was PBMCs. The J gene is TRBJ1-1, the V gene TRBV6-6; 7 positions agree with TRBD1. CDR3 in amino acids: CASSQIQGLAFF. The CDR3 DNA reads TGTGCCAGCAGTCAAATACAGGGGTTGGCTTTCTTT.